These 9 T cell receptor beta chains came from one sample sequenced in a study of glioma-infiltrating T cells. TCR alpha and beta CDR3 regions were amplified from RNA using iRepertoire nested multiplex PCR. MiXCR, applied by TCRdb to the multiplex PCR reads, yields one record per CDR3 protein. The sample has more than 95,000 distinct CDR3 sequences, approximately 28% seen once; the top ten hold approximately 43%. Input material: glioma tissue, nonneoplastic brain tissue, or PBMCs (not recorded which). Receptors were obtained from a human donor with low-grade glioma or glioblastoma, undergoing nonglioma brain surgery, or in good health (not recorded which).

The rearrangement uses TRBV7-2 and TRBJ1-3; D is possibly TRBD1 (5 bases). Germline V gene sequence: CDR1 SGHTA, CDR2 FQGNSA. Trimming took off 10 bases at V and 1 base at J, with 11 bases between the two ends. CDR3 size: 13 residues. CDR3 region: CANSHRSGNTIYF. CDR3 nucleotides: TGTGCCAACAGTCACAGGTCTGGAAACACCATATATTTT.

With regard to this clonotype: A much bigger clone sits one base away, suggesting this may be a read error. The chain joins TRBV12-3 or TRBV12-4 to TRBJ1-4; D is uncertain. This CDR3 contains 14 residues. V dropped 6 bases and J dropped 10 bases, with 18 bases sitting between them. CDR3 in DNA: TGTGCCAGCAGGGGGATCTCCGACTATGTAAAACTGTTTTTT. It yields the protein CASRGISDYVKLFF.

This clonotype was counted between two and nine times. V and J are TRBV7-3 and TRBJ2-1, with D possibly TRBD1 on 6 matching bases. The CDR3 runs 14 residues. V gave up 5 bases and J gave up 5 bases, with 13 bases separating them. Germline lookup yields CDR1 SGHTA and CDR2 FQGTGA. Here the CDR3 reads CASSAMDSDNEQFF. The CDR3 DNA reads as TGTGCCAGCAGCGCCATGGACAGCGACAATGAGCAGTTCTTC.

This clonotype has a single count. A much larger clone differs by one base, so this may be a read error. The chain combines TRBV6-6 with TRBJ1-6; TRBD1 might be the D (5 bases). Trimming stripped 0 bases from V and 5 bases from J, with 14 bases between. CDR3 size: 17 residues. The germline V gene has CDR1 MNHNY and CDR2 SVGAGI (reference sequence). CDR3 sequence (DNA): TGTGCCAGCAGTTACTCGGGGGGGAGAGGGGATAATTCACCCCTCCACTTT. Protein sequence: CASSYSGGRGDNSPLHF.

V usage is TRBV6-1 and J usage is TRBJ1-2, with 10 nucleotides matching TRBD1. V was pared by 6 bases and J by 2 bases, with 12 bases of the junction left unmatched. From germline, CDR1 is MNHNS and CDR2 SASEGT. CDR3 length: 17 amino acids. The CDR3 nucleotides read TGTGCCAGCAGAGCCAAACCGGGACAGGGGCTAAACTATGGCTACACCTTC. Amino acid sequence: CASRAKPGQGLNYGYTF.

This clonotype was picked up many times. CDR3 residues: CASSSQGRNYGYTF. CDR3 DNA sequence: TGTGCCAGCAGTTCACAGGGGAGGAACTATGGCTACACCTTC. The chain combines TRBV28 with TRBJ1-2; 7 bases are a match to TRBD1. From germline, CDR1 is MDHEN and CDR2 SYDVKM. With V trimmed by 4 bases and J by 2 bases, 4 bases remained unmatched. This CDR3 comprises 14 residues.

J is TRBJ1-1 and V is TRBV2, with D unresolved. Germline values: CDR1 SNHLY, CDR2 FYNNEI. The CDR3 spans 13 residues. The ends were cut back, 4 bases at V and 5 bases at J, with 11 bases in the middle. The CDR3: CASSGSGNTEAFF. The DNA for the CDR3 is TGTGCCAGCAGTGGATCGGGAAATACTGAAGCTTTCTTT.

This clonotype appeared many times. CDR3 loop: CASSLVTGSSYEQYF. The CDR3, as DNA: TGTGCCAGCAGCTTAGTCACAGGGAGCTCCTACGAGCAGTACTTC. This rearrangement joins TRBV7-2 to TRBJ2-7; D is perhaps TRBD1 (6 bases). Trimming removed 1 base from V and 0 bases from J, with 10 bases in between. Germline V gene sequence: CDR1 SGHTA, CDR2 FQGNSA. The CDR3 has 15 residues. Complete variable domain (other parts from reference TRBV7-2 and TRBJ2-7): GAGVSQSPSNKVTEKGKDVELRCDPISGHTALYWYRQSLGQGLEFLIYFQGNSAPDKSGLPSDRFSAERTGGSVSTLTIQRTQQEDSAVYLCASSLVTGSSYEQYFGPGTRLTVT.

This rearrangement joins TRBV18 to TRBJ2-3; D is uncertain. The CDR3 has 13 amino acids. Trimming took 4 bases from V and 2 from J, leaving 7 bases between them. CDR1 and CDR2 from the germline V gene are KGHSH and LQKENI. The CDR3: CASSLIPTDTQYF. The CDR3 DNA reads TGTGCCAGCTCACTGATCCCCACAGATACGCAGTATTTT.